These 25 T cell receptor beta chains originate from one sample sequenced in a study of blood T cell repertoires in COVID-19. TCRdb keeps only in-frame clones here, not all; method: immunoSEQ multiplex PCR. The data show 100,000 to 150,000 clones, roughly 88% seen once. Sequencing was done on a sample of peripheral blood. The receptors shown here come from a man aged 45-60 years with acute or convalescent COVID-19.

V is TRBV21-1 and J is TRBJ2-3; the table's D call of TRBD2 was not tested on the DNA. TRBV21-1 is flagged as a pseudogene. The CDR3 extends over 19 amino acids. CDR3: CASSFRSQREGPMTDTQYF. The CDR3 coding sequence is TGTGCCAGCAGCTTCCGAAGCCAGCGGGAGGGCCCTATGACAGATACGCAGTATTTT.

The rearrangement uses TRBV27 and TRBJ1-1, with D hard to call. Germline CDR1 MNHEY, CDR2 SMNVEV (reference sequence). This CDR3 has 12 residues. With 4 bases removed from V and 4 bases from J, the gap between germline ends came to 7 bases. CDR3 amino acids: CASSSAGTEAFF. The CDR3 DNA is TGTGCCAGCAGTTCCGCCGGCACTGAAGCTTTCTTT.

The chain joins TRBV7-2 to TRBJ1-2; no clear D gene. Trimming stripped 0 bases from V and 8 bases from J, with 13 bases between. The CDR3 extends over 14 amino acids. CDR1 is SGHTA, CDR2 FQGNSA, per germline. The CDR3 here is CASSLAGQREGYTF. CDR3 sequence (DNA): TGTGCCAGCAGCTTAGCGGGTCAGAGGGAAGGCTACACCTTC.

This clone was detected only once. The V call is TRBV7-2, the J call TRBJ1-6, with 8 bases identical to TRBD1. V shed 3 bases, J shed 8 bases, and the junction held 6 bases outside the gene matches. Per germline, CDR1 SGHTA and CDR2 FQGNSA. The CDR3 is 15 amino acids. The CDR3 coding sequence is TGTGCCAGCAGCTTTGGACAGGGAAGGGATTCACCCCTCCACTTT. This translates into CASSFGQGRDSPLHF.

This chain links TRBV6-2 or TRBV6-3 with TRBJ2-1, with 7 bases that match TRBD2. The germline CDR1 and CDR2 sequences are MNHEY and SVGEGT. CDR3 length: 17 residues. After removal of 4 bases from V and 8 bases from J, the junction contained 17 bases not matched to a gene. The CDR3 spells CASSSPFRYGGGDEQFF. DNA for the CDR3: TGTGCCAGCAGTTCCCCCTTCCGCTATGGGGGAGGGGATGAGCAGTTCTTC.

This chain connects TRBV7-9 to TRBJ2-7; D is ambiguous. Trimming stripped 1 base from V and 4 bases from J, with 14 bases between. Germline-derived CDR1 and CDR2 are SEHNR and FQNEAQ (reference sequence). The CDR3 runs 15 residues. CDR3 DNA: TGTGCCAGCAGCTTAGGATCAGTTTTTGAATACGAGCAGTACTTC. It translates to CASSLGSVFEYEQYF. The full variable domain, its missing parts supplied by reference TRBV7-9 and TRBJ2-7, is DTGVSQNPRHKITKRGQNVTFRCDPISEHNRLYWYRQTLGQGPEFLTYFQNEAQLEKSRLLSDRFSAERPKGSFSTLEIQRTEQGDSAMYLCASSLGSVFEYEQYFGPGTRLTVT.

This CDR3 is CASSPDSNYGYTF. CDR3 sequence (DNA): TGTGCCAGCAGCCCGGACAGTAACTATGGCTACACCTTC. The J gene is TRBJ1-2, the V gene TRBV5-8, with a tentative D call TRBD1 (6 bases). The CDR3 length is 13 residues. The V gene lost 4 bases and the J gene lost 1 base, with 8 bases spanning the gap. The germline gives CDR1 SGHTS, CDR2 YDEGEE.

The chain combines TRBV27 with TRBJ2-1; no definite D call. There are 14 residues in the CDR3. V was pared by 2 bases and J by 4 bases, with 9 bases between. CDR1 and CDR2 from the germline V gene are MNHEY and SMNVEV (reference sequence). CDR3 residues: CASSLISKYNEQFF. The CDR3 nucleotides are TGTGCCAGCAGTTTAATCTCTAAATACAATGAGCAGTTCTTC.

The chain combines TRBV12-3 or TRBV12-4 with TRBJ2-4, with D unclear. The CDR3 is made up of 13 amino acids. V lost 1 base and J 12 bases, leaving 13 bases between the germline ends. The chain's CDR3 is CASSLGGQLYQYF. CDR3 coding DNA: TGTGCCAGCAGTTTAGGTGGGCAGCTCTATCAGTACTTC.

The chain employs TRBV5-1 and TRBJ2-7; 12 bases line up with TRBD1. Germline values: CDR1 SGHRS, CDR2 YFSETQ. This CDR3 is 16 amino acids long. V gave up 0 bases and J gave up 4 bases; unmatched junction bases: 5. The CDR3 is CASSLGRDRGQYEQYF. The DNA for the CDR3 is TGCGCCAGCAGCTTGGGGAGGGACAGGGGGCAGTACGAGCAGTACTTC.

This sequence joins TRBV27 and TRBJ1-4; 9 positions agree with TRBD1. This CDR3 has 15 residues. The junction had 16 bases not matched to a gene; V was cut back by 5 bases and J by 15 bases. Germline V CDR1 and CDR2: MNHEY, SMNVEV (reference sequence). The CDR3 is CASSRNRGRGGEMFF. The DNA for the CDR3 is TGTGCCAGCAGTAGAAACAGGGGGCGCGGGGGTGAGATGTTTTTT.

The rearrangement links TRBV6-1 to TRBJ1-2, with 8 bases aligning to TRBD1. The CDR3 contains 14 residues. Germline V gene data show CDR1 as MNHNS and CDR2 as SASEGT. Trimming at V came to 0 bases and at J to 3 bases, leaving 0 bases not matched to a gene. The CDR3 nucleotides read TGTGCCAGCAGTGAAGCGGACAGGGACTATGGCTACACCTTC. This codes for CASSEADRDYGYTF.

This clone was seen just once. The chain uses TRBV24-1 and TRBJ2-3, with a possible D match to TRBD1 (7 bases). V gave up 3 bases and J gave up 0 bases, with 21 bases separating them. Germline CDR1 KGHDR, CDR2 SFDVKD. This CDR3 is 19 amino acids long. The CDR3 region has the DNA TGTGCCACCAGTGATACTCGGGGGAACACAGGGGCTAGCACAGATACGCAGTATTTT. This gives the protein CATSDTRGNTGASTDTQYF.

This chain joins TRBV5-8 and TRBJ2-4; 11 bases fit TRBD2. Germline CDR1 is SGHTS and CDR2 is YDEGEE. This CDR3 comprises 16 residues. The V segment lost 0 bases and the J segment 3 bases; nucleotides outside the gene matches: 2. The CDR3: CASSLVAGGGKNIQYF. The DNA for the CDR3 is TGTGCCAGCAGCTTGGTAGCGGGAGGGGGCAAAAACATTCAGTACTTC. Full variable domain (outside the CDR3, taken from reference TRBV5-8 and TRBJ2-4): EAGVTQSPTHLIKTRGQQATLRCSPISGHTSVYWYQQALGLGLQFLLWYDEGEERNRGNFPPRFSGRQFPNYSSELNVNALELEDSALYLCASSLVAGGGKNIQYFGAGTRLSVL.

This chain links TRBV12-3 or TRBV12-4 with TRBJ2-3, with TRBD2 identical over 9 bases. The CDR3 loop spans 11 amino acids. Losses at the gene ends were 11 bases for V and 11 bases for J; bases not matched to a gene: 8. The CDR3 nucleotides are TGTGCCGTAATCGATAGCGGGAGGCAGTATTTT. This translates into CAVIDSGRQYF.

The genes are TRBV3-1 (or the pseudogene TRBV3-2) and TRBJ1-5; D uncertain. The CDR3 has 16 amino acids. V lost 1 base and J 0 bases, leaving 10 bases between the germline ends. CDR1 is LGHDT and CDR2 is YNNKEL in the germline V gene (reference sequence). Here the CDR3 reads CASSQGADVSNQPQHF. The CDR3 DNA sequence: TGTGCCAGCAGCCAAGGGGCAGATGTTAGCAATCAGCCCCAGCATTTT.

This chain joins TRBV5-1 and TRBJ2-6; weak D call: TRBD2 (5 bases). V was cut by 2 bases and J by 1 base, with 10 bases left in between. This CDR3 comprises 16 residues. CDR1 SGHRS and CDR2 YFSETQ come from the germline V gene. The CDR3 DNA sequence: TGCGCCAGCAGCTTAACGGGATCGTCTGGGGCCAACGTCCTGACTTTC. Its protein product is CASSLTGSSGANVLTF.

In its sample, this clone was seen a few times. The chain carries TRBV2 and TRBJ2-7, with a weak D call TRBD1 (6 bases). Germline CDR1 SNHLY, CDR2 FYNNEI. Trimming shortened V by 9 bases and J by 5 bases, and 17 bases separated the two germline ends. The CDR3 has 13 residues. CDR3 amino acids: CASLLGGKHEQYF. The DNA of the CDR3 is TGTGCCAGTTTACTTGGGGGCAAACACGAGCAGTACTTC.

The rearrangement links TRBV13 to TRBJ2-1, with 9 bases that match TRBD2. Trimming cost V 5 bases and J 0 bases; bases outside gene matches: 8. CDR3 length: 17 residues. Germline loops: CDR1 PRHDT, CDR2 FYEKMQ (reference sequence). This CDR3 reads CASSHPLAGSSYNEQFF. The CDR3 DNA sequence: TGTGCCAGCAGCCATCCCCTAGCGGGAAGCTCCTACAATGAGCAGTTCTTC.

This chain connects TRBV6-5 to TRBJ1-1; TRBD1 might be the D (5 bases). V dropped 7 bases and J dropped 5 bases, with 14 bases sitting between them. The germline V gene encodes CDR1 MNHEY and CDR2 SVGAGI. CDR3 size: 13 residues. The CDR3 coding sequence is TGTGCCAGCACTACCGGGGGGGGGACTGAAGCTTTCTTT. This gives the protein CASTTGGGTEAFF.

The J gene is TRBJ2-7, the V gene TRBV13; the D gene is possibly TRBD1 (5 bases). The germline V and J ends were trimmed by 4 bases and 10 bases, with 17 bases remaining between them. Looked up from germline, CDR1 is PRHDT and CDR2 is FYEKMQ (reference sequence). The CDR3 has 13 residues. CDR3 DNA: TGTGCCAGCAGCTCCATACCGACAGACCTTCAGTACTTC. Its protein is CASSSIPTDLQYF.

This clone was found a few times. The J gene is TRBJ2-1, the V gene TRBV7-9; the match to TRBD2 covers 11 bases. The germline V gene has CDR1 SEHNR and CDR2 FQNEAQ (reference sequence). The length of the CDR3 is 16 residues. V dropped 1 base and J dropped 9; count of bases not matched to a gene: 8. Written as DNA, the CDR3 is TGTGCCAGCAGCTTAGTGGCTAGCGGGAGGACAGTTGAGCAGTTCTTC. Translating it yields CASSLVASGRTVEQFF.

The rearrangement joins TRBV6-5 to TRBJ2-7; tentatively, D is TRBD1 (5 bases). Germline lookup yields CDR1 MNHEY and CDR2 SVGAGI. Between the trimmed V and J ends, which lost 6 bases and 3 bases, there was a span of 15 bases. The CDR3 extends over 14 amino acids. CDR3 DNA: TGTGCCAGCAGCTCCAGGGAAAGCGTCTACGAGCAGTACTTC. Translation gives CASSSRESVYEQYF.

The gene calls are TRBV5-4 and TRBJ2-7, with 15 bases identical to TRBD2. CDR1 is SGHNT, CDR2 YYREEE, per germline (reference sequence). V was clipped by 4 bases and J by 6 bases; unmatched bases: 5. The CDR3 has 15 amino acids. CDR3 bases: TGTGCCAGCAGCAAGGGACTAGCGGGAGGTACCGAGCAGTACTTC. Translated: CASSKGLAGGTEQYF.

The chain has TRBV3-1 (or the pseudogene TRBV3-2) and TRBJ2-1; 10 nucleotides align to TRBD2. Germline lookup yields CDR1 LGHDT and CDR2 YNNKEL (reference sequence). V lost 4 bases, J lost 3 bases, and 12 bases stayed unmatched. The CDR3 length is 18 residues. The CDR3 DNA reads TGTGCCAGCAGCCCAAGACTAGCGGGCCCACCGATCTACAATGAGCAGTTCTTC. Its protein product is CASSPRLAGPPIYNEQFF.